Reported below is one T cell receptor beta chain. Its target is not known. The junction shows a germline mismatch at one end, possibly a read error. The record originates from a study of cytomegalovirus exposure and HLA in healthy donors. Study observations and caveats: The likely explanation for a cluster of highly shared sequence variants was sequencing artifact.

The primer mix had 60 Vbeta and 13 Jbeta primers. Here immunoSEQ multiplex PCR was the method, and the copy in TCRdb shows in-frame clones only, minus some. This sample's table reports roughly 60,000 clones. CDR3 size: 14 residues. In germline, CDR1 is MDHEN, CDR2 SYDVKM. The sequence was collected from a woman in her late teens or twenties in good health and CMV-seronegative. This chain links TRBV28 with TRBJ2-2, with TRBD2 as a possible D gene (6 bases). The sample was PBMCs. CDR3 nucleotides: TGTGCCAGCAGTTTCGGAGGGAACGCCGGGGAGCTGTTTTTT. It is translated as CASSFGGNAGELFF.